The 24 T cell receptor beta chains given below trace back to one sample, sequenced in a study of human T cells and chemical hapten exposure. Via MiXCR, TCRdb re-called the RACE reads, giving one row per CDR3 protein. This table has tens of thousands of distinct CDR3 sequences, 10% to 15% appearing once. Time point: patch test 3, about 24 weeks after DPC sensitization. Treatment: therapeutic diphenylcyclopropenone sensitization with weekly scalp DPC. Sequenced here: whole blood, sampled in connection with sensitization to the hapten diphenylcyclopropenone (DPC). Receptors were obtained from a woman aged 45-65 years with alopecia areata. Some clones in this sample may be carry-over from other donors' samples.

The chain carries TRBV20-1 and TRBJ2-1; D is perhaps TRBD2 (8 bases). This CDR3 contains 14 residues. With 6 bases removed from V and 4 bases from J, the gap between germline ends came to 16 bases. Germline V gene data show CDR1 as DFQATT and CDR2 as SNEGSKA (reference sequence). DNA for the CDR3: TGCAGTGCCCGTTTAGCGGGACAGTACAATGAGCAGTTCTTC. Protein sequence: CSARLAGQYNEQFF.

This clonotype was detected a few times. The V gene is TRBV7-9, the J gene TRBJ2-7, with a tentative D call TRBD1 (5 bases). Trimming removed 5 bases from V and 4 bases from J, with 18 bases in between. The CDR3 spans 15 residues. Germline V CDR1 and CDR2: SEHNR, FQNEAQ (reference sequence). The CDR3 reads CASSAGLGRGYEQYF. For the CDR3, the DNA is TGTGCCAGCAGCGCCGGGTTGGGGCGCGGTTACGAGCAGTACTTC.

The CDR3 here is CASSFVGRPKEAFF. The CDR3 nucleotides read TGTGCCAGCAGTTTCGTGGGCAGGCCTAAGGAAGCTTTCTTT. The V and J genes are TRBV12-3 or TRBV12-4 and TRBJ1-1; no clear D gene. V lost 3 bases, J lost 8 bases, and 16 bases lay in between. The CDR3 runs to 14 residues.

The V call is TRBV18, the J call TRBJ2-3; the match to TRBD2 covers 8 bases. In germline, CDR1 is KGHSH, CDR2 LQKENI. The CDR3 length is 16 residues. With 6 bases clipped from V and 2 bases from J, the junction kept 10 bases outside the gene matches. The CDR3 region has the DNA TGTGCCAGCTCTCCCCGGCGGGAGGTTACCACAGATACGCAGTATTTT. It encodes CASSPRREVTTDTQYF.

The chain carries TRBV27 and TRBJ2-7; TRBD1 agrees at 7 bases. Germline V gives CDR1 MNHEY, CDR2 SMNVEV (reference sequence). The ends lost 8 bases at V and 5 bases at J; junction bases unmatched: 12. CDR3 size: 14 residues. CDR3 nucleotide sequence: TGTGCCAGCGGCCTAAGGGGGCTGGGGGACGAGCAGTACTTC. Translating it yields CASGLRGLGDEQYF.

This clonotype came up many times. V is TRBV7-8 and J is TRBJ2-1; 13 bases map to TRBD2. Germline V gene lookup returns CDR1 SGHVS and CDR2 FQNEAQ. V lost 1 base, J lost 3 bases, and 3 bases stayed unmatched. This CDR3 has 17 amino acids. CDR3 protein: CASSLGTSGSYYNEQFF. DNA of the CDR3: TGTGCCAGCAGCTTAGGGACTAGCGGGAGCTACTACAATGAGCAGTTCTTC.

This clonotype was seen ten or more times. In nucleotides, the CDR3 is TGTGCCAGCAGACAGGGGATGGGCAATCAGCCCCAGCATTTT. Its translation: CASRQGMGNQPQHF. The chain is built from TRBV6-6 and TRBJ1-5; 7 bases map to TRBD1. This CDR3 has 14 amino acids. CDR1 is MNHNY, CDR2 SVGAGI, per germline (reference sequence). With V trimmed by 6 bases and J by 2 bases, 4 bases remained unmatched.

This clonotype was counted a few times. The chain is built from TRBV5-5 and TRBJ2-5; D not certain. The CDR3 is made up of 16 amino acids. Germline CDR1 SGHKS, CDR2 YYEKEE (reference sequence). The germline V and J ends were trimmed by 4 bases and 2 bases, with 18 bases remaining between them. The CDR3 nucleotides read TGTGCCAGCAGCCGGGTTTACGGGTTGAGGCAAGAGACCCAGTACTTC. This gives the protein CASSRVYGLRQETQYF. The full variable domain, its missing parts supplied by reference TRBV5-5 and TRBJ2-5, is DAGVTQSPTHLIKTRGQQVTLRCSPISGHKSVSWYQQVLGQGPQFIFQYYEKEERGRGNFPDRFSARQFPNYSSELNVNALLLGDSALYLCASSRVYGLRQETQYFGPGTRLLVL.

This clonotype was recorded a few times. The chain links TRBV6-1 to TRBJ2-4; D is uncertain. The ends were cut back, 8 bases at V and 9 bases at J, with 11 bases in the middle. Germline loops: CDR1 MNHNS, CDR2 SASEGT. The CDR3 is 11 residues long. The CDR3 loop reads CASHEVGIQYF. CDR3 bases: TGTGCCAGCCATGAAGTGGGCATTCAGTACTTC.

This chain connects TRBV11-2 to TRBJ2-7; 8 bases map to TRBD2. CDR3 length equals 16 residues. Germline CDR1 SGHAT, CDR2 FQNNGV. J gave up 4 bases and V 1 base, and 9 bases lay outside the gene matches. The CDR3 sequence: CASSLAPGLVRYEQYF. The CDR3 region has the DNA TGTGCCAGCAGCTTAGCTCCGGGACTAGTTCGGTACGAGCAGTACTTC.

The V gene is TRBV18, the J gene TRBJ2-2, with unresolved D. Germline lookup yields CDR1 KGHSH and CDR2 LQKENI. CDR3 length: 17 amino acids. With 0 bases removed from V and 0 bases from J, the gap between germline ends came to 11 bases. CDR3 amino acids: CASSPPGLLPNTGELFF. In DNA form, the CDR3 reads TGTGCCAGCTCACCACCTGGGCTGCTCCCGAACACCGGGGAGCTGTTTTTT.

This clonotype was seen only a few times. V is TRBV5-5 and J is TRBJ2-5, with D unresolved. V lost 4 bases to trimming and J lost 1 base, with 5 bases between them. CDR1 is SGHKS, CDR2 YYEKEE, per germline (reference sequence). This CDR3 contains 12 residues. The DNA of the CDR3 is TGTGCCAGCAGCACTTTCCAAGAGACCCAGTACTTC. This encodes CASSTFQETQYF.

This sequence joins TRBV20-1 and TRBJ2-7, with D perhaps TRBD1 or TRBD2 (7 bases each). The CDR3 loop spans 14 amino acids. Trimming cost V 5 bases and J 0 bases, with 14 bases left between them. Looked up from germline, CDR1 is DFQATT and CDR2 is SNEGSKA (reference sequence). The CDR3 nucleotides are TGCAGTGCTCCCACAGGGGAGGGCTCCTACGAGCAGTACTTC. Translated: CSAPTGEGSYEQYF.

This clonotype has ten or more counts. The chain links TRBV11-2 to TRBJ2-1; the match to TRBD2 covers 9 bases. V shed 5 bases and J 9 bases; nucleotides not matched to a gene: 11. CDR1 is SGHAT, CDR2 FQNNGV, per germline. CDR3 length equals 15 residues. CDR3 in DNA: TGTGCCAGCAGCCTCCTAGGGGCTAGCGGGATTGAGCAGTTCTTC. Amino acid sequence: CASSLLGASGIEQFF. Supplemented by reference TRBV11-2 and TRBJ2-1, the full variable domain reads EAGVAQSPRYKIIEKRQSVAFWCNPISGHATLYWYQQILGQGPKLLIQFQNNGVVDDSQLPKDRFSAERLKGVDSTLKIQPAKLEDSAVYLCASSLLGASGIEQFFGPGTRLTVL.

The V call is TRBV27, the J call TRBJ2-1; D is perhaps TRBD1 or TRBD2 (5 bases each). The V gene's germline CDR1 is MNHEY and CDR2 SMNVEV (reference sequence). V shed 2 bases and J shed 8 bases, with 7 bases lying between them. This CDR3 spans 12 amino acids. CDR3 region: CASSLMGDEQFF. The CDR3 DNA reads TGTGCCAGCAGTTTAATGGGGGATGAGCAGTTCTTC.

This clonotype was counted at least ten times. The chain links TRBV29-1 to TRBJ2-3; D is unclear. The CDR3 runs to 12 residues. With 4 bases removed from V and 2 bases from J, the gap between germline ends came to 7 bases. Germline values: CDR1 SQVTM, CDR2 ANQGSEA. The DNA for the CDR3 is TGCAGCGTTGCCACTGTCACAGATACGCAGTATTTT. Amino acid sequence: CSVATVTDTQYF.

V usage is TRBV12-3 or TRBV12-4 and J usage is TRBJ1-5, with a weak D call TRBD1 (6 bases). Trimming shortened V by 2 bases and J by 6 bases, and 11 bases separated the two germline ends. The length of the CDR3 is 14 residues. As DNA, the CDR3 is TGTGCCAGCAGTTTAACGGGGGCAGGTCAGCCCCAGCATTTT. Its protein is CASSLTGAGQPQHF.

At least ten counts were recorded for this clonotype. In DNA form, the CDR3 reads TGTGCCAGCAGCCCGGTAGGCGGGACCTCCTACAATGAGCAGTTCTTC. Translation gives CASSPVGGTSYNEQFF. The chain joins TRBV11-2 to TRBJ2-1; D perhaps matches TRBD2 (6 bases). V dropped 5 bases and J dropped 0 bases, with 14 bases sitting between them. CDR3 length equals 16 residues. The germline gives CDR1 SGHAT, CDR2 FQNNGV.

This chain uses TRBV5-1 with TRBJ2-1, with TRBD2 matching 7 bases. Germline CDR1 reads SGHRS; CDR2 reads YFSETQ. The CDR3 sequence is 17 residues long. J gave up 0 bases and V 0 bases, and 6 bases lay outside the gene matches. The CDR3 region has the DNA TGCGCCAGCAGCTTGGTGCCACTAGCGTCCTCCTACAATGAGCAGTTCTTC. It codes for CASSLVPLASSYNEQFF. Drawing the rest from reference TRBV5-1 and TRBJ2-1, the complete variable domain is KAGVTQTPRYLIKTRGQQVTLSCSPISGHRSVSWYQQTPGQGLQFLFEYFSETQRNKGNFPGRFSGRQFSNSRSEMNVSTLELGDSALYLCASSLVPLASSYNEQFFGPGTRLTVL.

The chain is built from TRBV28 and TRBJ2-1, with TRBD1 matching 8 bases. The CDR3 length is 15 residues. In germline, CDR1 is MDHEN, CDR2 SYDVKM. J gave up 5 bases and V 2 bases, and 5 bases lay outside the gene matches. The CDR3 DNA follows: TGTGCCAGCAGTTTAACGACAGGGGCCAACAATGAGCAGTTCTTC. Translating gives CASSLTTGANNEQFF.

By frequency in the sample, this clonotype is medium-sized (0.01 to 0.1%). This rearrangement joins TRBV29-1 to TRBJ2-3, with D perhaps matching TRBD2 (5 bases). Trimming took 8 bases from V and 6 from J, leaving 12 bases between them. There are 11 residues in the CDR3. Germline CDR1 and CDR2: SQVTM and ANQGSEA. The CDR3 sequence: CSPEVGDTQYF. The DNA of the CDR3 is TGCAGCCCGGAGGTTGGTGATACGCAGTATTTT.

The V and J genes are TRBV20-1 and TRBJ1-2; D call uncertain. This CDR3 is built from 14 residues. V was clipped by 3 bases and J by 0 bases, with 11 bases between them. Germline values: CDR1 DFQATT, CDR2 SNEGSKA (reference sequence). CDR3 bases: TGCAGTGCTAGTCTGACGGCCACTAACTATGGCTACACCTTC. It is translated as CSASLTATNYGYTF.

In its sample, this clonotype was seen a few times. The V gene is TRBV15, the J gene TRBJ2-3; tentatively, D is TRBD2 (5 bases). V was cut by 1 base and J by 4 bases, with 6 bases left in between. Per germline, CDR1 LNHNV and CDR2 YYDKDF (reference sequence). The CDR3 has 13 amino acids. Here the CDR3 DNA reads TGTGCCACCAGCAGAGGAGGGTCAGATACGCAGTATTTT. It specifies CATSRGGSDTQYF.

This clonotype turned up a few times. The chain uses TRBV18 and TRBJ2-1; D could derive from TRBD1 or TRBD2 (7 bases each). V was clipped by 3 bases and J by 4 bases, with 31 bases between them. This CDR3 has 21 residues. Germline V CDR1 and CDR2: KGHSH, LQKENI. The CDR3 nucleotides read TGTGCCAGCTCACCGCTAGCCGGGGGGCCCCCTATCAGGGGGAATTACAATGAGCAGTTCTTC. It specifies CASSPLAGGPPIRGNYNEQFF.